This is a list of T cell receptor beta chains from one sample in a study of T-cell reconstitution after alpha-beta-depleted transplantation in children. TCRdb passed the PCR reads through MiXCR, listing each CDR3 protein once. The repertoire holds about 980,000 distinct CDR3 sequences, with roughly 29% as singletons. This sample comprised PBMCs, mostly from graft donor cells, obtained 360 days after TCRalphabeta/CD19-depleted stem cell transplant. These receptors all come from a boy younger than two who had a stem cell transplant for SCID, so the T cells may come from the graft donor. Both conserved end residues are part of each CDR3. The D gene is left open where the match is weak. Some rows have no size entry. The others give once, few or many, or a class for an expanded clone.

D	V	J	size	DNA	CDR3
TRBD2	TRBV27	TRBJ2-2	many	TGTGCCAGCAGTTTGGGAGCGGGGGTTGCGAACACCGGGGAGCTGTTTTTT	CASSLGAGVANTGELFF
NA	TRBV19	TRBJ2-1	NA	TGTGCCAGTAGTATGTGGCGGAATGAGCAGTTCTTC	CASSMWRNEQFF
TRBD1	TRBV7-2	TRBJ2-5	few	TGTGCCAGCAGCTTAAGGAGGGCAGGGGGCTATGAGACCCAGTACTTC	CASSLRRAGGYETQYF
TRBD1	TRBV24-1	TRBJ2-1	few	TGTGCCACCAGTGATTCCTCCGACAGGGTGAAGAGTGAGCAGTTCTTC	CATSDSSDRVKSEQFF
NA	TRBV27	TRBJ1-2	many	TGTGCCAGCAGTCTTAGAGCTAACTATGGCTACACCTTC	CASSLRANYGYTF
NA	TRBV10-3	TRBJ2-3	NA	TGTGCCATCAGTGAGTCGACTTGGGGGGCCACAGATACGCAGTATTTT	CAISESTWGATDTQYF
TRBD2	TRBV5-6	TRBJ2-1	NA	TGTGCCAGCAGCGGTACTAGCGGGCTTTACAATGAGCAGTTCTTC	CASSGTSGLYNEQFF
NA	TRBV12-3/TRBV12-4	TRBJ2-3	NA	TGTGCCAGCAGTTTTTCGGTGGCGACAGGTAGCACAGATACGCAGTATTTT	CASSFSVATGSTDTQYF
NA	TRBV7-2	TRBJ1-2	NA	TGTGCCAGCAGCTTTGGAGGGCTCTATGGCTACACCTTC	CASSFGGLYGYTF
TRBD2	TRBV4-2	TRBJ2-7	NA	TGTGCCAGCAGCCAAGTTCCCGTAGCGGGGGGACCCTACGAGCAGTACTTC	CASSQVPVAGGPYEQYF
NA	TRBV5-1	TRBJ2-1	few	TGCGCCAGCAGTAACGGTTGGGATGAGCAGTTCTTC	CASSNGWDEQFF
NA	TRBV5-6	TRBJ2-7	few	TGTGCCAGCAGCTTGGGACCAGTCCCTAACGAGCAGTACTTC	CASSLGPVPNEQYF
TRBD2	TRBV20-1	TRBJ2-5	few	TGCAGTGCTAGTCGTAGGTTAGCGGGGCATTGGACCCAGTACTTC	CSASRRLAGHWTQYF
NA	TRBV12-3/TRBV12-4	TRBJ2-4	few	TGTGCCAGCAGCCTAGGGACCGCTTACGCCAAAAACATTCAGTACTTC	CASSLGTAYAKNIQYF
TRBD1	TRBV27	TRBJ1-2	NA	TGTGCCAGCAGTTTCGGAGGACAGGGACTTGGCTACACCTTC	CASSFGGQGLGYTF
NA	TRBV12-3/TRBV12-4	TRBJ1-3	NA	TGTGCCAGCAGTTCCCGACGGATAAACTCTGGAAACACCATATATTTT	CASSSRRINSGNTIYF
TRBD2	TRBV5-1	TRBJ2-1	few	TGCGCCAGCAGCTACAAACCAAGTCCGGTGGGTAGCGGGGGGCAAAATGAGCAGTTCTTC	CASSYKPSPVGSGGQNEQFF
TRBD2	TRBV18	TRBJ2-3	NA	TGTGCCAGCTCATCCCTAGCGGGGGGACACACAGATACGCAGTATTTT	CASSSLAGGHTDTQYF
TRBD1	TRBV5-5	TRBJ2-2	NA	TGTGCCAGCACCGGGACAGGGAGGGCCGGGGAGCTGTTTTTT	CASTGTGRAGELFF
NA	TRBV5-1	TRBJ2-7	few	TGCGCCAGCAGCTTGGCCGAGGGCCCCTACGAGCAGTACTTC	CASSLAEGPYEQYF
NA	TRBV29-1	TRBJ2-5	few	TGCAGCGTTGAACCCCGTGGGGAGACCCAGTACTTC	CSVEPRGETQYF
NA	TRBV4-2	TRBJ2-5	few	TGTGCCAGCAGGCCCGGGACCCTTACCCAAGAGACCCAGTACTTC	CASRPGTLTQETQYF
TRBD1	TRBV12-3/TRBV12-4	TRBJ2-3	few	TGTGCCAGCGATGGGGCAGGGGGTTCCGTCACAGATACGCAGTATTTT	CASDGAGGSVTDTQYF
NA	TRBV2	TRBJ2-3	NA	TGTGCCAGCAGTGCGGTCCCAGCTGGCACAGATACGCAGTATTTT	CASSAVPAGTDTQYF
NA	TRBV6-6	TRBJ2-5	few	TGTGCCAGCAGTTACTACGGGGAAGAGACCCAGTACTTC	CASSYYGEETQYF
NA	TRBV11-1	TRBJ2-5	NA	TGTGCCAGCAGCTTTCCTACGGCCGGGTGGTACCAAGAGACCCAGTACTTC	CASSFPTAGWYQETQYF
TRBD2	TRBV11-2	TRBJ2-1	few	TGTGCCAGCAGCTCAACGACTAGCGGGATATTCGTCAGGTACAATGAGCAGTTCTTC	CASSSTTSGIFVRYNEQFF
TRBD2	TRBV7-2	TRBJ2-5	NA	TGTGCCAGCAGCTACCAATTAGCGGGGTATAAACAAGAGACCCAGTACTTC	CASSYQLAGYKQETQYF
NA	TRBV7-2	TRBJ2-3	NA	TGTGCCAGCAGCCCCAGGCAGGCCCCCACAGATACGCAGTATTTT	CASSPRQAPTDTQYF
TRBD2	TRBV28	TRBJ2-1	NA	TGTGCCAGCAGTCGGGGACTATTATACAATGAGCAGTTCTTC	CASSRGLLYNEQFF
NA	TRBV11-2	TRBJ2-3	once	TGTGCCAGCAGCTTTAATCCGGGAAACACAGATACGCAGTATTTT	CASSFNPGNTDTQYF
NA	TRBV5-6	TRBJ2-1	few	TGTGCCAGCAGCTCCCTCAAACGAAGTGAGTCCTACAATGAGCAGTTCTTC	CASSSLKRSESYNEQFF
NA	TRBV20-1	TRBJ2-4	many	TGCAGTGCTGCAGGACGAGGGACCAAAAACATTCAGTACTTC	CSAAGRGTKNIQYF
NA	TRBV27	TRBJ1-6	NA	TGTGCCAGCACCGGCAGGGCCTATTCACCCCTCCACTTT	CASTGRAYSPLHF
NA	TRBV9	TRBJ1-6	few	TGTGCCAGCAGCGTAGTTCCAGGGTGGAATTCACCCCTCCACTTT	CASSVVPGWNSPLHF
NA	TRBV12-3/TRBV12-4	TRBJ1-5	NA	TGTGCCAGCAGTTTAGCGCTAAACGGGTTCAATCAGCCCCAGCATTTT	CASSLALNGFNQPQHF
NA	TRBV21-1	TRBJ2-3	NA	TGTGCCAGCAGCAGTCGGGACTCTCCTTTGGGCACAGATACGCAGTATTTT	CASSSRDSPLGTDTQYF
TRBD1	TRBV6-2/TRBV6-3	TRBJ2-1	NA	TGTGCCAGCAGTTACTCAGGGGGCATGGGGAATGAGCAGTTCTTC	CASSYSGGMGNEQFF
TRBD1	TRBV5-1	TRBJ2-1	NA	TGCGCCAGCAGCTGGGGGACAGGGTCCTACAATGAGCAGTTCTTC	CASSWGTGSYNEQFF
TRBD1	TRBV12-3/TRBV12-4	TRBJ1-5	NA	TGTGCCAGCAGTTGGACAGGGAGGGAACAGCCCCAGCATTTT	CASSWTGREQPQHF
NA	TRBV2	TRBJ2-5	few	TGTGCCAGCACCCGGACAGACCAAGAGACCCAGTACTTC	CASTRTDQETQYF
NA	TRBV4-1	TRBJ1-1	few	TGCGCCAGCAGCCAGAGCCGGGGGACTGAAGCTTTCTTT	CASSQSRGTEAFF
TRBD2	TRBV7-8	TRBJ2-7	many	TGTGCCAGCAGCCCTCGGGGGGGCCTCTACGAGCAGTACTTC	CASSPRGGLYEQYF
NA	TRBV29-1	TRBJ1-1	NA	TGCAGCGTCCTCCGCGACAGCACTGAAGCTTTCTTT	CSVLRDSTEAFF
NA	TRBV12-3/TRBV12-4	TRBJ1-1	NA	TGTGCCAGCAGTTTAACGCAGCGAGGCGAAGCTTTCTTT	CASSLTQRGEAFF
TRBD1	TRBV4-3	TRBJ2-2	few	TGCGCCAGCAGCCAAGATGTCCCTCGGCTAACAGGGGTGCCCGGGGAGCTGTTTTTT	CASSQDVPRLTGVPGELFF
TRBD1	TRBV18	TRBJ2-7	NA	TGTGCCAGCTCACTTCTCGAGGGACAGCCCAACGAGCAGTACTTC	CASSLLEGQPNEQYF
TRBD1	TRBV4-1	TRBJ2-1	NA	TGCGCCAGCAGCCACCGGGACAGGGGGCCCTCGGGGGGGCCCGGCAATGAGCAGTTCTTC	CASSHRDRGPSGGPGNEQFF
NA	TRBV18	TRBJ2-5	few	TGTGCCAGCTCAAAGGAGACGGAGACCCAGTACTTC	CASSKETETQYF
TRBD1	TRBV30	TRBJ2-7	NA	TGTGCCTGTTCGGCAGGGGGCGAGGTCGAGCAGTACTTC	CACSAGGEVEQYF
NA	TRBV6-5	TRBJ2-2	few	TGTGCCAGCAGTTACTCGAGCTCCGGGGGACAGCACCGGGAGCTGTTTTTT	CASSYSSSGGQHRELFF
TRBD1	TRBV6-5	TRBJ2-5	once	TGTGCCAGCAGTTTCCGCAGGGGGCGAGAGACCCAGTACTTC	CASSFRRGRETQYF
TRBD2	TRBV2	TRBJ2-1	NA	TGTGCCAGCAGTCCCCCGGGCCTAGCGGTTCTCAATGAGCAGTTCTTC	CASSPPGLAVLNEQFF
NA	TRBV5-1	TRBJ1-1	few	TGCGCCAGCAGCCCGTGGACGAACACTGAAGCTTTCTTT	CASSPWTNTEAFF
NA	TRBV20-1	TRBJ2-7	few	TGCAGTGCTAGATCGGACATTGTCGAGCAGTACTTC	CSARSDIVEQYF